This TCR beta chain was identified in a study of glioma-infiltrating T cells. Germline V CDR1 and CDR2: SGHTA, FQGNSA. The CDR3 contains 15 residues. On this clonotype: A much more abundant neighbour one base away suggests this may be a read error.

Using RNA template, CDR3s of TCR alpha and beta were amplified with iRepertoire arm-PCR. For one-step reverse transcription and amplification, 100-400 ng of tissue mRNA or PBMC total RNA was used. TCRdb called the multiplex PCR reads again in MiXCR, with one record for every CDR3 protein. Among 100,000 to 150,000 distinct CDR3 sequences, roughly 23% were seen once, and the ten largest hold roughly 15%. This chain connects TRBV7-2 to TRBJ2-3; D gene uncertain. The sample comprised glioma tissue, nonneoplastic brain tissue, or PBMCs (not recorded which). The TCR sequence derives from a human donor with low-grade glioma or glioblastoma, undergoing nonglioma brain surgery, or in good health (not recorded which). The CDR3 loop is CASSLLGLSKDTQYF. The CDR3 DNA reads TGTGCCAGCAGCTTACTGGGGTTGAGCAAAGATACGCAGTATTTT.